Below, 5 T cell receptor beta chains from the same sample are listed, as sequenced in a study of lymphopenia after photon versus proton radiotherapy. TCRdb's table, derived via immunoSEQ multiplex PCR, lists solely in-frame clones and lacks some. The sample shows under 30,000 clones, 90% of them seen only once. The material was peripheral blood, obtained from a patient treated with photon-based radiotherapy. The receptor source for this set is a woman between 45 and 60 years old with cholangiocarcinoma.

The rearrangement joins TRBV30 to TRBJ1-2; 7 bases agree with TRBD1. The germline CDR1 and CDR2 sequences are GTSNPN and SVGIG (reference sequence). J was trimmed by 4 bases and V by 2 bases; bases with no gene match: 7. CDR3 size: 14 residues. CDR3 region: CAWSTGVGTYGYTF. CDR3 nucleotide sequence: TGTGCCTGGAGTACAGGGGTAGGTACCTATGGCTACACCTTC.

This clone was seen once. The rearrangement links TRBV18 to TRBJ2-1; TRBD2 is a possible D gene (6 bases). CDR3 length: 15 amino acids. V was pared by 0 bases and J by 2 bases, with 8 bases between. Germline CDR1 reads KGHSH; CDR2 reads LQKENI. The CDR3 nucleotides read TGTGCCAGCTCACCACCGGAGGGGACCTACAATGAGCAGTTCTTC. Translated: CASSPPEGTYNEQFF.

CDR3 nucleotides: TGTGCCAGCTCACCGTCCCAGGGATGGGACACTGAAGCTTTCTTT. This translates into CASSPSQGWDTEAFF. The genes are TRBV18 and TRBJ1-1; the D gene is possibly TRBD1 (5 bases). The CDR3 covers 15 residues. Germline V gene lookup returns CDR1 KGHSH and CDR2 LQKENI. The ends were cut back, 3 bases at V and 3 bases at J, with 14 bases in the middle.

The chain is built from TRBV19 and TRBJ2-1, with TRBD2 as a possible D gene (5 bases). Trimming left V 1 base short and J 1 base short, with 11 bases between. The CDR3 covers 16 residues. Per the germline V gene, CDR1 is LNHDA and CDR2 is SQIVND (reference sequence). CDR3 loop: CASSIADYPSYNEQFF. The CDR3 DNA reads as TGTGCCAGTAGTATAGCTGACTACCCTTCCTACAATGAGCAGTTCTTC.

V gene TRBV7-2 combines with J gene TRBJ1-1, with D possibly being TRBD1 (5 bases). CDR3 size: 17 residues. The germline gives CDR1 SGHTA, CDR2 FQGNSA. Trimming took 5 bases from V and 5 from J, leaving 24 bases between them. CDR3 nucleotide sequence: TGTGCCAGCAGCCCCGAACCGGGACCCCCCGGGAGAACTGAAGCTTTCTTT. It specifies CASSPEPGPPGRTEAFF.